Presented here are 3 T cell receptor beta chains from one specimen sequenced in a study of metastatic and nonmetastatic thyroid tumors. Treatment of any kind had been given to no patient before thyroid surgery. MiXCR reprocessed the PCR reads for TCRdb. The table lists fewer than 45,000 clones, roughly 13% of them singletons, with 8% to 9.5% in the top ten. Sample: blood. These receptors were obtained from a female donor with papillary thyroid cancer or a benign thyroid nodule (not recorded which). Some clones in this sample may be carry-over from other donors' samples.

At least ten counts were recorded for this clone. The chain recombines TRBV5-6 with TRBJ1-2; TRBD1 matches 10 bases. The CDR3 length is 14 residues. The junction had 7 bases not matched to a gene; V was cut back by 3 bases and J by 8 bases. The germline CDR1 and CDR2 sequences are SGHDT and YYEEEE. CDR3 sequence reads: CASSSPTGGRGYTF. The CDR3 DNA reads TGTGCCAGCAGCTCACCGACAGGGGGCAGAGGCTACACCTTC.

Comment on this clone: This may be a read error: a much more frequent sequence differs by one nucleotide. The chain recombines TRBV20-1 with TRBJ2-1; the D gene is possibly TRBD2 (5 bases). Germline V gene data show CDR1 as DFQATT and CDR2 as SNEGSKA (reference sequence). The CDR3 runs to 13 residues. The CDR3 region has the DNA TGCAGTGGAGGGTTAGGAATCGTCAATGAGCAGTTTTTC. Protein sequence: CSGGLGIVNEQFF.

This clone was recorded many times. CDR3 in DNA: TGCGCCAGCAGCTTTGGACAGGGCGGCACTGAAGCTTTCTTT. Translating it yields CASSFGQGGTEAFF. This chain connects TRBV5-1 to TRBJ1-1, with 8 bases that match TRBD1. The trim removed 2 bases at V and 4 bases at J, leaving 4 bases unmatched. This CDR3 region has 14 residues. Germline V CDR1 and CDR2: SGHRS, YFSETQ. The full variable domain, its missing parts supplied by reference TRBV5-1 and TRBJ1-1, is KAGVTQTPRYLIKTRGQQVTLSCSPISGHRSVSWYQQTPGQGLQFLFEYFSETQRNKGNFPGRFSGRQFSNSRSEMNVSTLELGDSALYLCASSFGQGGTEAFFGQGTRLTVV.